Here is one TCR beta chain with its context. Its antigen remains unidentified. No base quality values were provided; no much bigger clone lies one nucleotide off. Other DNA sequences from this sample encode an identical CDR3 as well. This sample is drawn from a study of blood T cell repertoires in COVID-19 (TCRdb year 2020). Regarding the study in general: Samples covering the acute and convalescent phases of COVID-19 were provided by collaborators in the United States, Italy and Spain. The prospective study material was composed of cDNA or gDNA derived from T cells, B-cell-depleted T cells, or PBMCs. The dataset comprised deeply sampled blood TCRbeta repertoires from subjects exposed to, actively infected with, or recovered from COVID-19. The repertoires were released in a freely available public database intended as a resource for research on the immune response to SARS-CoV-2. Samples were obtained from the ongoing ImmuneRACE study (first 160 participants) and from over 1,000 subjects provided by 6 global collaborators. The sample metadata nearly always contained a de-identified subject ID, COVID-19 status, age in years and sex. Where available, HLA class I and class II types were taken from metadata supplied by the sample provider and were not determined by assay-based typing. General study outcomes and caveats: The quantity of clinical and demographic metadata differed by source and by participant and was supplied without curation.

One collaborating source in Seattle enrolled patients while the patients were actively infected and followed the patients over time throughout the course of disease. Each collaborating institution followed its own protocols to collect whole blood in K2EDTA tubes. Collaborator samples were shipped for TCRbeta analysis as frozen whole blood, isolated PBMCs, or DNA extracted from either sample type. The CDR3 runs 13 amino acids, cysteine and phenylalanine included. Only the CDR3 portion is preserved as DNA: 39 bases, with reading frame beginning at the first base. Via the germline V gene (reference sequence), CDR1 is LGHDT and CDR2 YNNKEL. V is shortened by 4 bases, J by 1 base, and the region joining them spans 7 bases. The immunoSEQ Assay, a bias-controlled multiplex PCR, was used to amplify TCRbeta CDR3 regions from genomic DNA. Per the authors' processing: The number of nucleated cells in each sample was estimated from the amplification of reference gene primers within the assay. To quantify the absolute abundance of each unique TCRbeta CDR3 rearrangement, sequence reads were collapsed and filtered. Productive Simpson clonality was computed per sample as the square root of Simpson's diversity index over productive rearrangements. TCRdb took this table from immuneACCESS and kept in-frame rearrangements with V and J called. Such tables lack part of the clones; where checked against another copy, unresolved V genes explain under half of the gap, and the rest is unexplained. Clonal size and the V and J genes are those of that table, whereas D and trimming came from the DNA. The sample table records over 450,000 clones; roughly 89% of these occur just once. Of the sample, about 0.91% falls within the top ten clones.

Here the chain combines TRBV3-1 (or the pseudogene TRBV3-2) and TRBJ1-1, with the D segment identity uncertain. The sample was peripheral blood. This clonotype was obtained from a man aged 18 to 29 with COVID-19, enrolled during active disease. The CDR3 region reads CASSLGENTEAFF. The DNA reads as follows: TGTGCCAGCAGCCTCGGGGAGAACACTGAAGCTTTCTTT.